One sample yielded the 4 T cell receptor beta chains listed below, sequenced in a study of T-cell reconstitution after alpha-beta-depleted transplantation in children. Preparing the TCRbeta library involved the use of unique molecular identifiers. TCRdb passed the PCR reads through MiXCR, listing each CDR3 protein once. Seen here are some 200,000 distinct CDR3 sequences, less than 8% observed once, and the top ten hold around 3.1%. Specimen: PBMCs from the stem cell graft donor, collected from the stem cell graft. Receptors were obtained from a human donor who donated a stem cell graft to a child with Wiskott-Aldrich syndrome.

This sequence joins TRBV19 and TRBJ1-5; the D is unclear. Germline CDR1 and CDR2: LNHDA and SQIVND (reference sequence). V lost 7 bases, J lost 7 bases, and 23 bases lay in between. The CDR3 spans 16 residues. The CDR3 loop reads CASKNSKTSLWQPQHF. The DNA for the CDR3 is TGTGCCAGTAAGAACAGTAAGACAAGTCTCTGGCAGCCCCAGCATTTT.

This clonotype was detected ten times or more. The chain employs TRBV6-6 and TRBJ2-1; D is undetermined. Germline values: CDR1 MNHNY, CDR2 SVGAGI (reference sequence). Trimming cost V 4 bases and J 0 bases, with 4 bases left between them. This CDR3 comprises 13 residues. The CDR3 loop is CASSSVSYNEQFF. The DNA of the CDR3 is TGTGCCAGCAGTTCCGTCTCCTACAATGAGCAGTTCTTC.

This clonotype was seen at least ten times. The chain links TRBV15 to TRBJ2-3; D perhaps matches TRBD1 (6 bases). In germline, CDR1 is LNHNV, CDR2 YYDKDF (reference sequence). V was trimmed by 7 bases and J by 8 bases, leaving 16 bases between them. The CDR3 sequence is 13 residues long. As DNA, the CDR3 is TGTGCCACCATCCCCGTTGGGGGCCTTACGCAGTATTTT. Encoded protein: CATIPVGGLTQYF.

Ten or more counts support this clonotype. The chain joins TRBV15 to TRBJ2-7; D possibly uses TRBD1 or TRBD2 (5 bases each). CDR1 is LNHNV, CDR2 YYDKDF, per germline (reference sequence). V gave up 2 bases and J gave up 4 bases, with 12 bases separating them. CDR3 length: 14 amino acids. The CDR3 nucleotides read TGTGCCACCAGCAGACAGGGACCGGAATACGAGCAGTACTTC. It translates to CATSRQGPEYEQYF. Full variable domain (remainder filled in from reference TRBV15 and TRBJ2-7): DAMVIQNPRYQVTQFGKPVTLSCSQTLNHNVMYWYQQKSSQAPKLLFHYYDKDFNNEADTPDNFQSRRPNTSFCFLDIRSPGLGDTAMYLCATSRQGPEYEQYFGPGTRLTVT.